The 16 T cell receptor beta chains in this list originate from one sample, sequenced in a study of OX40 agonist ivuxolimab in advanced cancers. Measured with immunoSEQ multiplex PCR; TCRdb has only the in-frame clones, and not every one. The data contain under 80,000 clones, 85% of them seen just once; the ten biggest clones take up around 2%. The sample consisted of CD4+ or CD8+ T cells sorted from blood, taken in a trial of the OX40 agonist ivuxolimab. Receptor source: an adult with an advanced solid tumor such as melanoma, head and neck, liver or kidney cancer.

The chain recombines TRBV5-1 with TRBJ1-1; D not resolved. The CDR3 consists of 13 residues. Germline V gives CDR1 SGHRS, CDR2 YFSETQ. Deletions cut 2 bases from V and 0 bases from J, with 5 bases between. CDR3 coding DNA: TGCGCCAGCAGCTTAGGGCTGAACACTGAAGCTTTCTTT. It translates to CASSLGLNTEAFF. Combining the CDR3 with reference TRBV5-1 and TRBJ1-1 gives the whole variable domain KAGVTQTPRYLIKTRGQQVTLSCSPISGHRSVSWYQQTPGQGLQFLFEYFSETQRNKGNFPGRFSGRQFSNSRSEMNVSTLELGDSALYLCASSLGLNTEAFFGQGTRLTVV.

V gene TRBV6-1 combines with J gene TRBJ1-2, with TRBD1 matching 10 bases. CDR1 is MNHNS and CDR2 is SASEGT in the germline V gene. The CDR3 loop spans 13 amino acids. The ends lost 6 bases at V and 6 bases at J; junction bases unmatched: 4. The chain's CDR3 is CASRPGTGDGYTF. The CDR3 DNA sequence: TGTGCCAGCAGACCCGGGACAGGGGATGGCTACACCTTC.

Only one count was recorded for this clone. The J gene is TRBJ2-1, the V gene TRBV7-2, with 7 bases that match TRBD1. Germline CDR1 is SGHTA and CDR2 is FQGNSA. V lost 0 bases and J lost 6; bases outside the gene matches: 8. This CDR3 comprises 16 residues. The DNA of the CDR3 is TGTGCCAGCAGCTTAGCGCGCTACAGGGGAGTCAATGAGCAGTTCTTC. Amino acids: CASSLARYRGVNEQFF.

This rearrangement joins TRBV6-1 to TRBJ2-5; maybe TRBD2 (5 bases). The V gene lost 6 bases and the J gene lost 3 bases, with 14 bases spanning the gap. Looked up from germline, CDR1 is MNHNS and CDR2 is SASEGT. The CDR3 has 14 residues. CDR3 nucleotide sequence: TGTGCCAGCAGCGTCCGGTGGCGGGAAGAGACCCAGTACTTC. Its translation: CASSVRWREETQYF.

With respect to this clone: A single base separates this from a much larger clone, so it may be a read error. This sequence joins TRBV6-5 and TRBJ2-7, with no clear D. Germline V gene lookup returns CDR1 MNHEY and CDR2 SVGAGI. The CDR3 has 11 amino acids. V shed 5 bases and J shed 1 base, with 3 bases lying between them. The CDR3 protein is CASSESYEQYF. The DNA of the CDR3 is TGTGCCAGCAGTGAATCCTACGAGCAGTACTTC.

The rearrangement links TRBV2 to TRBJ2-1, with 10 bases matching TRBD1. The CDR3 has 12 amino acids. Trimming cost V 11 bases and J 7 bases; bases outside gene matches: 5. Germline V CDR1 and CDR2: SNHLY, FYNNEI. The CDR3 reads CAGDRGGNEQFF. The CDR3 DNA reads as TGTGCCGGGGACAGGGGAGGGAATGAGCAGTTCTTC.

The rearrangement links TRBV5-6 to TRBJ2-1; the match to TRBD2 covers 8 bases. The CDR3 has 12 residues. The ends lost 0 bases at V and 10 bases at J; junction bases unmatched: 0. From germline, CDR1 is SGHDT and CDR2 YYEEEE. The CDR3 protein is CASSLVAGEQFF. The CDR3 DNA reads TGTGCCAGCAGCTTGGTAGCGGGGGAGCAGTTCTTC.

The rearrangement uses TRBV14 and TRBJ2-5; 9 bases align to TRBD2. The CDR3 is made up of 14 amino acids. Germline values: CDR1 SGHDN, CDR2 FVKESK. V trimming: 5 bases; J trimming: 5 bases; junction bases outside the gene matches: 6. The CDR3 DNA sequence: TGTGCCAGCAGCTTGGCGGGAGGGAGTGAGACCCAGTACTTC. It is translated as CASSLAGGSETQYF.

The genes are TRBV7-9 and TRBJ1-2; D not resolved. CDR1 and CDR2 (germline): SEHNR, FQNEAQ (reference sequence). The CDR3 runs to 12 residues. The V gene lost 5 bases and the J gene lost 7 bases, with 11 bases spanning the gap. This CDR3 is CASSPGAIGYTF. The CDR3 DNA is TGTGCCAGCAGCCCGGGAGCAATTGGCTACACCTTC. Supplemented by reference TRBV7-9 and TRBJ1-2, the full variable domain reads DTGVSQNPRHKITKRGQNVTFRCDPISEHNRLYWYRQTLGQGPEFLTYFQNEAQLEKSRLLSDRFSAERPKGSFSTLEIQRTEQGDSAMYLCASSPGAIGYTFGSGTRLTVV.

V is TRBV27 and J is TRBJ1-5; no reliable D call. Looked up from germline, CDR1 is MNHEY and CDR2 is SMNVEV (reference sequence). The V and J ends lost 2 bases and 6 bases respectively, with 8 bases between them. CDR3 length: 13 amino acids. Written as DNA, the CDR3 is TGTGCCAGCAGTTTACGGGTGGGTCAGCCCCAGCATTTT. Protein product: CASSLRVGQPQHF.

Note on this clone: The same CDR3 arises from other DNA sequences in this sample as well. The chain joins TRBV21-1 to TRBJ2-2; the table assigns TRBD2, which was not confirmed against the DNA. TRBV21-1 counts as a pseudogene. CDR3 length: 19 residues. Here the CDR3 reads CASSKRSPSGSRYTGELFF. The CDR3 DNA sequence: TGTGCCAGCAGCAAAAGATCGCCTAGCGGGAGTAGGTATACCGGGGAGCTGTTTTTT.

The J gene is TRBJ2-5, the V gene TRBV11-2, with D uncertain. Trimming took 0 bases from V and 3 from J, leaving 11 bases between them. The germline V gene encodes CDR1 SGHAT and CDR2 FQNNGV. The CDR3 runs 15 residues. CDR3 sequence (DNA): TGTGCCAGCAGCTTAGATGGCGGTGCGGAAGAGACCCAGTACTTC. The encoded protein is CASSLDGGAEETQYF.

This clone was seen a single time. The chain has TRBV18 and TRBJ1-1; D unclear. Trimming took 2 bases from V and 1 from J, leaving 11 bases between them. Germline CDR1 reads KGHSH; CDR2 reads LQKENI. The CDR3 is 15 amino acids. Here the CDR3 DNA reads TGTGCCAGCTCACCAAGTCTCGGACGGAACACTGAAGCTTTCTTT. Encoded protein: CASSPSLGRNTEAFF.

The chain carries TRBV6-6 and TRBJ2-7; the D is unclear. V lost 0 bases and J 3 bases, leaving 6 bases between the germline ends. CDR1 MNHNY and CDR2 SVGAGI come from the germline V gene (reference sequence). CDR3 length: 13 amino acids. This CDR3 reads CASSYSSFYEQYF. The CDR3 DNA follows: TGTGCCAGCAGTTACTCCTCTTTCTACGAGCAGTACTTC.

The chain uses TRBV10-3 and TRBJ2-3, with TRBD2 identical over 7 bases. CDR1 is ENHRY, CDR2 SYGVKD, per germline. This CDR3 region has 14 residues. V dropped 10 bases and J dropped 1; count of bases not matched to a gene: 8. The CDR3 DNA follows: TGTGCCACTGGGGACTACCCGGGCACAGATACGCAGTATTTT. Amino acid sequence: CATGDYPGTDTQYF.

V is TRBV2 and J is TRBJ2-3; 9 positions agree with TRBD2. Germline CDR1 reads SNHLY; CDR2 reads FYNNEI. The length of the CDR3 is 17 residues. Trimming cost V 10 bases and J 2 bases; bases outside gene matches: 16. CDR3 sequence (DNA): TGTGCCACTCCCGGAGGTAGCGGGAGCACCAACACAGATACGCAGTATTTT. It yields the protein CATPGGSGSTNTDTQYF.